Listed here are 5 T cell receptor beta chains from one sample, sequenced in a study of cytomegalovirus exposure and HLA in healthy donors. Method: immunoSEQ multiplex PCR; TCRdb's copy keeps in-frame clones and lacks some. The sample holds 65,000 or so clones; 85% to 95% are singletons and the top ten take approximately 4.5%. The sequencing input was PBMCs. All receptors come from a man between 18 and 29 years old in good health and CMV-seropositive.

This sequence joins TRBV12-5 and TRBJ2-7; TRBD1 matches at 8 bases. CDR3 length: 20 amino acids. Trimming cost V 2 bases and J 4 bases; bases outside gene matches: 22. CDR1 LGHNT and CDR2 FRNRAP come from the germline V gene. The CDR3 region has the DNA TGTGCTAGTGGTTTGTTCCGAGGCCGGCCTGACCCGACAGGGGTGTACGAGCAGTACTTC. The encoded protein is CASGLFRGRPDPTGVYEQYF.

The chain couples TRBV21-1 to TRBJ1-2; the DNA was not used to check the table's D call, TRBD1. TRBV21-1 is labeled a pseudogene. The CDR3 runs 16 residues. The CDR3 sequence: CASSKGVCRGNYGYTF. The DNA for the CDR3 is TGTGCCAGCAGCAAAGGGGTTTGCAGGGGGAACTATGGCTACACCTTC.

The chain couples TRBV19 to TRBJ1-5; the D gene is possibly TRBD1 (6 bases). V was trimmed by 3 bases and J by 7 bases, leaving 13 bases between them. CDR1 is LNHDA, CDR2 SQIVND, per germline (reference sequence). CDR3 length: 14 amino acids. CDR3 in amino acids: CASSMKQGGQPQHF. CDR3 DNA sequence: TGTGCCAGTAGTATGAAACAGGGCGGCCAGCCCCAGCATTTT.

This clone appeared a single time. The CDR3 region is CASSLRATNEKLFF. DNA for the CDR3: TGTGCCAGCAGCTTGAGGGCAACTAATGAAAAACTGTTTTTT. The chain links TRBV7-8 to TRBJ1-4; no firm D call. The germline CDR1 and CDR2 sequences are SGHVS and FQNEAQ. This CDR3 spans 14 amino acids. The V end was cut by 3 bases, the J end by 0 bases, with 5 bases between.

This chain connects TRBV28 to TRBJ2-3, with 7 bases identical to TRBD2. The length of the CDR3 is 16 residues. V was clipped by 8 bases and J by 2 bases; unmatched bases: 13. In germline, CDR1 is MDHEN, CDR2 SYDVKM. The CDR3 loop reads CASLGRELPFTDTQYF. The CDR3 nucleotides are TGTGCCAGCCTAGGGCGGGAGTTGCCTTTCACAGATACGCAGTATTTT. The full variable domain, in which reference TRBV28 and TRBJ2-3 provide the parts outside the CDR3, is DVKVTQSSRYLVKRTGEKVFLECVQDMDHENMFWYRQDPGLGLRLIYFSYDVKMKEKGDIPEGYSVSREKKERFSLILESASTNQTSMYLCASLGRELPFTDTQYFGPGTRLTVL.